This TCR beta chain was observed in a study of spatial heterogeneity in lung cancer. TCRdb recomputed calls from the 5' RACE reads with MiXCR, one row per CDR3 protein. The data contain roughly 80,000 distinct CDR3 sequences, about 8.5% of them singletons. As to this clonotype: What it recognizes is unknown.

The time point denotes: sample taken at primary tumor resection. Study-wide findings and caveats: More often at tumor resection than at routine follow-up, ubiquitous expanded tumor TCRs were detected in the blood.

The origin of this receptor is a male donor with early-stage non-small cell lung cancer. The sample in question was PBMCs, obtained at surgery.

DNA of the CDR3: TGTGCCAGCAGCTCCTCCATGGCCGGGACGACCACTGAAGCTTTCTTT. Its protein product is CASSSSMAGTTTEAFF. The V call is TRBV7-9, the J call TRBJ1-1, with D tentatively TRBD1 (5 bases). This CDR3 region has 16 residues. Germline CDR1 SEHNR, CDR2 FQNEAQ (reference sequence). Trimming shortened V by 4 bases and J by 4 bases, and 19 bases separated the two germline ends.